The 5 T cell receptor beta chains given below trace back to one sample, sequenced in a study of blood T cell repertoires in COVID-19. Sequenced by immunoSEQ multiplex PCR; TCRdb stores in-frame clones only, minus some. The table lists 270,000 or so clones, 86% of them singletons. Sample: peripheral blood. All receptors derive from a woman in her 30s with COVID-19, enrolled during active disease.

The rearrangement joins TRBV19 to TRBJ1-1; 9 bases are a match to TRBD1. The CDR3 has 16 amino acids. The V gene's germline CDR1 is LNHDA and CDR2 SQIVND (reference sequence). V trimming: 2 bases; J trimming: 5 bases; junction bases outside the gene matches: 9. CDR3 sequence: CASSISGTGWTTEAFF. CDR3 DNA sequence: TGTGCCAGTAGTATATCAGGGACAGGGTGGACTACTGAAGCTTTCTTT.

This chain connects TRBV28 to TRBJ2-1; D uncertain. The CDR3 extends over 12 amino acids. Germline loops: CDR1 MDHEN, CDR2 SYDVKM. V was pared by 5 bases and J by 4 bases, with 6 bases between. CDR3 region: CASSSEYNEQFF. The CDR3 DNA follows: TGTGCCAGCAGTAGTGAGTACAATGAGCAGTTCTTC. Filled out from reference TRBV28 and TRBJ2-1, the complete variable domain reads DVKVTQSSRYLVKRTGEKVFLECVQDMDHENMFWYRQDPGLGLRLIYFSYDVKMKEKGDIPEGYSVSREKKERFSLILESASTNQTSMYLCASSSEYNEQFFGPGTRLTVL.

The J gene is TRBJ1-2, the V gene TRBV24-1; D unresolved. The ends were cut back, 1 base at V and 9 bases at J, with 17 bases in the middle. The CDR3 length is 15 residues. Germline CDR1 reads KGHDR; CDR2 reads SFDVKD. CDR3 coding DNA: TGTGCCACCAGTGATTTAAGGGAGGGTCGGACTAGCTACACCTTC. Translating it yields CATSDLREGRTSYTF.

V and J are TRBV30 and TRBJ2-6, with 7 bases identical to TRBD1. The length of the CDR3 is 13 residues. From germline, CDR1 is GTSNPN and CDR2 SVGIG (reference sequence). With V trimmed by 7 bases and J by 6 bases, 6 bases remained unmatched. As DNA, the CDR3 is TGTGCCTTAAACAGGGGATTGGCCAACGTCCTGACTTTC. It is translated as CALNRGLANVLTF.

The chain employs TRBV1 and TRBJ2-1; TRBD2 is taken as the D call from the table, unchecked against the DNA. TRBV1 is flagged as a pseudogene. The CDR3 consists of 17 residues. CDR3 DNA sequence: TGCACCAGCAGCCAAGATTCGGGGACTAGCGGATACAATGAGCAGTTCTTC. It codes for CTSSQDSGTSGYNEQFF.